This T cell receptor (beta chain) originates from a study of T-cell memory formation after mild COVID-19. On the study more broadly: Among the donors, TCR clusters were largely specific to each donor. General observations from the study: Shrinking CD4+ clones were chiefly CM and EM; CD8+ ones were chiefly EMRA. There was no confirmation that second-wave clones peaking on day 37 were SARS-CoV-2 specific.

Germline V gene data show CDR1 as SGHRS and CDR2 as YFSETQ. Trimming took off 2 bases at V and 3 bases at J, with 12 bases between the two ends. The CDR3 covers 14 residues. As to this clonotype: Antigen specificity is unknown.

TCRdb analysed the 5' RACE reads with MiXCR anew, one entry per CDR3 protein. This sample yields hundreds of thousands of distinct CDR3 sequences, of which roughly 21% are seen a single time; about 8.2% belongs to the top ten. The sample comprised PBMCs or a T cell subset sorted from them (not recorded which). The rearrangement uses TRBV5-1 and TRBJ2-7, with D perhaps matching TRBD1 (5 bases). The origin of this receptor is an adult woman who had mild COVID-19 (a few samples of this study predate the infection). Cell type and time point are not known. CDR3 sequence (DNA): TGCGCCAGCAGCTTCCAGGGTATCGACTACGAGCAGTACTTC. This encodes CASSFQGIDYEQYF.